This is a list of T cell receptor beta chains from one sample in a study of T-cell reconstitution after alpha-beta-depleted transplantation in children. MiXCR, applied by TCRdb to the PCR reads, yields one record per CDR3 protein. The repertoire holds hundreds of thousands of distinct CDR3 sequences, with around 13% as singletons. Sequences were derived from PBMCs, sampled before TCRalphabeta/CD19-depleted stem cell transplant. The receptors here all came from a girl aged 2 to 9 with congenital amegakaryocytic thrombocytopenia, due to receive a stem cell transplant. Both conserved end residues are part of each CDR3. Fields, in order: V gene, J gene, D gene, clone size, CDR3 protein, CDR3 DNA. D genes are given only for firm matches. A row's size may be missing; if present it is once, few, many or a size class.

V: TRBV20-1
J: TRBJ2-5
D: -
size: many
CDR3: CSARRERSHRETQYF
DNA: TGCAGTGCGAGAAGGGAAAGGTCTCATAGGGAGACCCAGTACTTC

V: TRBV24-1
J: TRBJ2-2
D: TRBD2
size: few
CDR3: CATREDGRAAGELFF
DNA: TGTGCCACCAGGGAGGACGGGAGGGCCGCCGGGGAGCTGTTTTTT

V: TRBV27
J: TRBJ2-5
D: TRBD1
size: many
CDR3: CASKQGPYQETQYF
DNA: TGTGCCAGCAAACAGGGGCCGTACCAAGAGACCCAGTACTTC

V: TRBV24-1
J: TRBJ2-1
D: -
size: -
CDR3: CATNEGNEQFF
DNA: TGTGCCACCAACGAAGGCAATGAGCAGTTCTTC

V: TRBV9
J: TRBJ2-2
D: -
size: -
CDR3: CASSVELGTANTGELFF
DNA: TGTGCCAGCAGCGTAGAGTTGGGCACTGCGAACACCGGGGAGCTGTTTTTT

V: TRBV11-3
J: TRBJ1-1
D: -
size: once
CDR3: CASSGGGHTEAFF
DNA: TGTGCCAGCAGCGGAGGGGGGCACACTGAAGCTTTCTTT

V: TRBV7-2
J: TRBJ1-1
D: TRBD1
size: few
CDR3: CASSLAADRGSEAFF
DNA: TGTGCCAGCAGCTTAGCGGCGGACAGGGGGTCTGAAGCTTTCTTT

V: TRBV20-1
J: TRBJ2-5
D: TRBD1
size: few
CDR3: CSAPGQGDRLGETQYF
DNA: TGCAGTGCGCCGGGACAGGGGGATCGTTTAGGGGAGACCCAGTACTTC

V: TRBV18
J: TRBJ2-7
D: -
size: many
CDR3: CASSPPRATYEQYF
DNA: TGTGCCAGCTCACCACCCCGCGCCACCTACGAGCAGTACTTC

V: TRBV28
J: TRBJ2-1
D: -
size: few
CDR3: CASSLPLTSSYNEQFF
DNA: TGTGCCAGCAGTCTTCCGCTAACCAGCTCCTACAATGAGCAGTTCTTC

V: TRBV6-5
J: TRBJ2-2
D: -
size: many
CDR3: CASSYVWGSVGTGELFF
DNA: TGTGCCAGCAGTTACGTATGGGGTAGCGTGGGCACCGGGGAGCTGTTTTTT

V: TRBV20-1
J: TRBJ1-1
D: TRBD1
size: many
CDR3: CSARYRGITEAFF
DNA: TGCAGTGCTAGGTACAGGGGGATCACTGAAGCTTTCTTT

V: TRBV12-3/TRBV12-4
J: TRBJ2-7
D: -
size: many
CDR3: CASSLILRPYEQYF
DNA: TGTGCCAGCAGTTTAATTTTGCGGCCCTACGAGCAGTACTTC

V: TRBV20-1
J: TRBJ2-1
D: TRBD2
size: few
CDR3: CSALSGGRGYNEQFF
DNA: TGCAGTGCCCTAAGCGGCGGGAGGGGTTACAATGAGCAGTTCTTC

V: TRBV5-1
J: TRBJ2-2
D: -
size: -
CDR3: CASSLVRHSDTGELFF
DNA: TGCGCCAGCAGCTTGGTTCGGCATTCGGACACCGGGGAGCTGTTTTTT

V: TRBV5-6
J: TRBJ2-3
D: -
size: few
CDR3: CASSPFAGAATDTQYF
DNA: TGTGCCAGCAGCCCGTTTGCCGGAGCAGCGACAGATACGCAGTATTTT

V: TRBV15
J: TRBJ2-5
D: TRBD1
size: few
CDR3: CATSRVVPGQGVQETQYF
DNA: TGTGCCACCAGCAGAGTGGTTCCGGGACAGGGGGTTCAAGAGACCCAGTACTTC

V: TRBV12-5
J: TRBJ2-7
D: -
size: few
CDR3: CASGLHPNSYEQYF
DNA: TGTGCTAGTGGTTTACACCCAAACTCCTACGAGCAGTACTTC